This note documents a single TCR beta chain sequence. Its antigen is still unknown. V lost 5 bases, J lost 3 bases, and 5 bases lay in between. The CDR3 is made up of 11 amino acids. Germline assignment: CDR1 SGHVS and CDR2 FQNEAQ. Measured with immunoSEQ multiplex PCR; TCRdb has only the in-frame clones, and not every one. The data hold more than 95,000 clones, with more than 80% observed a single time. The data are from a study of T cell responses to AZD1222 COVID-19 vaccine. Study-level results: Donors were chiefly white British, with a greater number of females, and clonal diversity was perhaps underestimated. Dominant CD4 TCR responses targeted spike regions 160-218 and 743-854. The repertoires were collected only after the peak T cell response.

It was second doses at about 4 or about 12 weeks that were pooled. J is TRBJ2-7 and V is TRBV7-8; D unclear. The specimen was peripheral blood, collected 28 days after the second AZD1222 dose. The clonotype originates from an adult who received the AZD1222 COVID-19 vaccine. CDR3: CASSRYYEQYF. The CDR3 coding sequence is TGTGCCAGCAGCCGGTACTACGAGCAGTACTTC.